The present T cell receptor (beta chain) was sequenced within a study of T-cell memory formation after mild COVID-19. Study-wide context: Each donor largely had its own TCR clusters.

Study-level results: The CD4+ clones that contracted clustered mainly within CM and EM, and the CD8+ clones concentrated in EMRA. Clones shrinking between day 15 and 85 showed a balanced CD4/CD8 split, and those that grew later tilted toward CD4+.

This clonotype was recorded a few times. Antigen specificity is unknown. Sample barcodes and UMIs were carried by the TCR alpha and TCR beta cDNA libraries that 5'RACE generated with constant-segment primers. MiXCR, applied by TCRdb to the 5' RACE reads, yields one record per CDR3 protein. The sample has some 68,000 distinct CDR3 sequences, roughly a sixth seen once. The CDR3 is 16 residues long. Trimming removed 0 bases from V and 2 bases from J, with 13 bases in between. Germline V gene lookup returns CDR1 LNHNV and CDR2 YYDKDF (reference sequence). Sequenced: PBMCs or a T cell subset sorted from them (not recorded which). The gene calls are TRBV15 and TRBJ1-1; D is uncertain. The receptor's source is an adult woman who had mild COVID-19 (a few samples of this study predate the infection). Cell type and time point are not known. The CDR3 DNA is TGTGCCACCAGCAGAGATCGCAACAGCTTTAACACTGAAGCTTTCTTT. Protein: CATSRDRNSFNTEAFF. Drawing the rest from reference TRBV15 and TRBJ1-1, the complete variable domain is DAMVIQNPRYQVTQFGKPVTLSCSQTLNHNVMYWYQQKSSQAPKLLFHYYDKDFNNEADTPDNFQSRRPNTSFCFLDIRSPGLGDTAMYLCATSRDRNSFNTEAFFGQGTRLTVV.